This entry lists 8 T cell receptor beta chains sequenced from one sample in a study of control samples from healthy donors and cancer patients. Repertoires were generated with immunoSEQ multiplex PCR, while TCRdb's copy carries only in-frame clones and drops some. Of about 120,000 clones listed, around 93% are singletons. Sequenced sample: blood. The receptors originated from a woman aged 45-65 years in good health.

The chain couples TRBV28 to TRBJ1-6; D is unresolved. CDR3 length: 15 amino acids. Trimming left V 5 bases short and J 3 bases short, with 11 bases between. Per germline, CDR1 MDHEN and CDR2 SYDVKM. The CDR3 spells CASSPQAGYNSPLHF. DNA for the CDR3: TGTGCCAGCAGTCCCCAGGCAGGCTATAATTCACCCCTCCACTTT.

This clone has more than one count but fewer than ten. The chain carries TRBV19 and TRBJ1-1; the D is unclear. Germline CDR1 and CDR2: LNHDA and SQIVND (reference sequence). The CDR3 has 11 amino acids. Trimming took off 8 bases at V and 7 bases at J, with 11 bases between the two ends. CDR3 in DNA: TGTGCCAGTGTTAGACGGTTTGAAGCTTTCTTT. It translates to CASVRRFEAFF. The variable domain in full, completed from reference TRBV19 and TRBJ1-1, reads DGGITQSPKYLFRKEGQNVTLSCEQNLNHDAMYWYRQDPGQGLRLIYYSQIVNDFQKGDIAEGYSVSREKKESFPLTVTSAQKNPTAFYLCASVRRFEAFFGQGTRLTVV.

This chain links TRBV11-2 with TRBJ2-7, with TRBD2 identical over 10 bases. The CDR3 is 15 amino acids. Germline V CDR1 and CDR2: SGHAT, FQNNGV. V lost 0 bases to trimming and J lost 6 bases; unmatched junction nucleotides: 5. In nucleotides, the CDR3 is TGTGCCAGCAGCTTAGAGAGCGGGAGGGCCCGCGAGCAGTACTTC. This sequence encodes CASSLESGRAREQYF. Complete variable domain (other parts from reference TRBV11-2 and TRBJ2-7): EAGVAQSPRYKIIEKRQSVAFWCNPISGHATLYWYQQILGQGPKLLIQFQNNGVVDDSQLPKDRFSAERLKGVDSTLKIQPAKLEDSAVYLCASSLESGRAREQYFGPGTRLTVT.

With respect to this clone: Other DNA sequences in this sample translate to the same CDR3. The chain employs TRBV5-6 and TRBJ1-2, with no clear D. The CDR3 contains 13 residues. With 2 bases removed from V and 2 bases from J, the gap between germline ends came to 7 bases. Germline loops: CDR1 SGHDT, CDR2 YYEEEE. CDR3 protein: CASSLGRNYGYTF. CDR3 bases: TGTGCCAGCAGCTTAGGACGGAACTATGGCTACACCTTC.

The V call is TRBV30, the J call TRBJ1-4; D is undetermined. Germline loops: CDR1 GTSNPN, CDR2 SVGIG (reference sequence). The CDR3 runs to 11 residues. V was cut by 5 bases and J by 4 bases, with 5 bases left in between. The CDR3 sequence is CAWGDNEKLFF. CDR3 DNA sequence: TGTGCCTGGGGTGATAATGAAAAACTGTTTTTT.

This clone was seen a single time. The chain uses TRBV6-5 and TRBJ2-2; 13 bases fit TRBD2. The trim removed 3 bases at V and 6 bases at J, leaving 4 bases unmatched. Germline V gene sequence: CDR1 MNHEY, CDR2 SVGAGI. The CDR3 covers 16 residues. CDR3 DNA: TGTGCCAGCAGTTATGGACTAGCGGGGGCTTCCGGGGAGCTGTTTTTT. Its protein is CASSYGLAGASGELFF.

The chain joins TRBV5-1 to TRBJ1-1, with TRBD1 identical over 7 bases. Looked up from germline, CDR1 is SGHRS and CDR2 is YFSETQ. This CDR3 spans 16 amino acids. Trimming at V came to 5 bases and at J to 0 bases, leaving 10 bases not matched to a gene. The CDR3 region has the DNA TGCGCCAGCAGACAACGACAGGGTCAGATGAACACTGAAGCTTTCTTT. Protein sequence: CASRQRQGQMNTEAFF.

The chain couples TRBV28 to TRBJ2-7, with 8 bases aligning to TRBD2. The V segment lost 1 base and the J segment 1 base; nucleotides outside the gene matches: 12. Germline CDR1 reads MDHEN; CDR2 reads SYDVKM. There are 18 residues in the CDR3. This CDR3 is CASSLSPGLGALSYEQYF. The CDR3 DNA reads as TGTGCCAGCAGTTTATCTCCGGGACTAGGGGCGTTATCCTACGAGCAGTACTTC.